This TCR beta chain was profiled in a study of CD8 T cells in ankylosing spondylitis. Germline V CDR1 and CDR2: SQVTM, ANQGSEA. The ends lost 4 bases at V and 6 bases at J; junction bases unmatched: 17. CDR3 size: 17 residues. Quantitative molecular-barcoded 5'-RACE generated the TCR beta libraries. TCRdb reanalysed the 5' RACE reads using MiXCR and keeps one entry per CDR3 protein. The sample has 290,000 or so distinct CDR3 sequences; about 20% are singletons. This clonotype was counted only a few times. Its target is not known. Regarding the study as a whole: CD8+ by phenotype, disease-linked clones were relatively rare in peripheral blood. Previous work reported some of these motif variants in the synovial fluid and blood of reactive arthritis.

The genes are TRBV29-1 and TRBJ2-7; 11 bases line up with TRBD1. Sequencing was carried out using blood, either unsorted or a sorted T cell fraction (not recorded which). This sequence originates from a female donor with ankylosing spondylitis or in good health (not recorded which). Written as DNA, the CDR3 is TGCAGCGTTGCTGGGGACAGGGGGTTCACCAATCCAAGCGAGCAGTACTTC. Protein sequence: CSVAGDRGFTNPSEQYF.